This TCR beta chain was captured by sequencing in a study of graft-versus-host responses after intestinal transplantation. Study-level findings and limits: Recipient marrow harbored GvH clones, some of which surfaced first in ileum or blood.

Responders (roughly 200,000, CFSE-labeled) were co-plated with roughly 200,000 irradiated, violet-dye-labeled stimulators. TCRdb's copy holds only in-frame clones and misses some; the assay was immunoSEQ multiplex PCR. The sample carries about 23,000 clones, about 48% recorded once. The V and J ends lost 6 bases and 7 bases, in that order; junction bases with no gene match: 9. This CDR3 is 16 amino acids long. Germline-derived CDR1 and CDR2 are SGHTA and FQGNSA. The sequencing here drew on alloreactive CD8+ T cells from a mixed lymphocyte reaction culture, taken before transplantation. Subset in this sample: CFSE-low proliferating T cells sorted from roughly six-day pre-transplant mixed lymphocyte reaction (GvH or HvG direction). This TCR came from a human patient who was an organ donor for intestinal transplantation. The genes are TRBV7-2 and TRBJ2-1; TRBD2 agrees at 13 bases. CDR3: CASRRLAGGVWNEQFF. CDR3 bases: TGTGCCAGCAGGCGACTAGCGGGAGGAGTATGGAATGAGCAGTTCTTC.